Detailed here is one TCR beta chain. Its antigen is currently unknown. TCRdb's table, derived via immunoSEQ multiplex PCR, lists solely in-frame clones and lacks some. There are 95,000 or so clones in the sample; 70% to 90% occur only once, and almost 8% lies in the top ten. These data belong to a study of radiation and T cells in renal cell carcinoma. On the study more broadly: Nephrectomy followed 15 Gy stereotactic body radiation by 4 weeks.

As for time point: baseline pretreatment blood. Described treatment: 15 Gy SBRT to primary tumor, nephrectomy 4 weeks later. This renal cell carcinoma was of the clear cell type. Trimming removed 4 bases from V and 2 bases from J, with 12 bases in between. The CDR3 is 14 amino acids. Germline loops: CDR1 MNHEY, CDR2 SMNVEV (reference sequence). Study outcomes and limitations: No pretreatment tumor biopsies were available for baseline clonotypes.

The chain has TRBV27 and TRBJ2-7; D is possibly TRBD2 (6 bases). This sequence was found in a man aged 45-60 years with renal cell carcinoma. The source material was blood, sampled from a patient whose treatment included radiotherapy and nephrectomy. The DNA for the CDR3 is TGTGCCAGCAGTTGGTCGGCTAGCGCCTACGAGCAGTACTTC. This codes for CASSWSASAYEQYF.